This T cell receptor (beta chain) was identified in a study of relationships among human T cell subsets. General study results and limits: Regulatory and Th2 subsets had few clones over 100 reads, unlike CD8+ cytotoxic cells.

This clonotype was counted a single time. The antigen is unknown. Semiquantitative ARM-PCR amplified T cell receptor alpha and beta CDR3 regions from mRNA. In ARM-PCR, communal superprimers followed tagged nested gene-specific primers for exponential amplification. From the multiplex PCR reads, TCRdb called clonotypes with MiXCR, one entry per CDR3 protein. Found here are approximately 4,500 distinct CDR3 sequences, more than 65% of them singletons; the top ten hold 29%. This CDR3 contains 16 residues. The V gene end was trimmed by 5 bases and the J gene end by 8 bases; junction bases not matched to a gene: 13. From germline, CDR1 is MNHEY and CDR2 SVGAGI.

The sequence was obtained from a man between 35 and 55 years old in good health. The J gene is TRBJ2-1, the V gene TRBV6-5, with 9 bases matching TRBD2. Input material: total T cells sorted from blood. The CDR3 coding sequence is TGTGCCAGCAGTCCAAGCGGCGGTAGCGGGGGTGATGAGCAGTTCTTC. Translated, it gives CASSPSGGSGGDEQFF.